This T cell receptor beta chain was found in a study of a mutant IDH1 vaccine in newly diagnosed glioma. The wider study: It was radiotherapy, temozolomide, or both that patients received previously, with most receiving both.

Germline V gene sequence: CDR1 SNHLY, CDR2 FYNNEI. This CDR3 has 14 residues. Deletions cut 10 bases from V and 8 bases from J, with 22 bases between. The assay was immunoSEQ multiplex PCR, and TCRdb's table has in-frame clones only and misses some. The sample yields about 38,000 clones, roughly 90% seen once. Time point described: baseline, week 1 (first vaccination visit). Sample treatment: pre-vaccination baseline after standard-of-care therapy. This receptor was obtained from a man aged 18 to 29 with glioma. This sample comprised PBMCs, obtained from a glioma patient treated with radiotherapy, temozolomide or both. The chain joins TRBV2 to TRBJ2-3, with D perhaps being TRBD1 or TRBD2 (5 bases each). The CDR3 nucleotides are TGTGCCACCAAGACTAACCACGGTGGGGGTACGCAGTATTTT. Protein: CATKTNHGGGTQYF.